These T cell receptor beta chains were read from a single sample in a study of control samples from healthy donors and cancer patients. Measured with immunoSEQ multiplex PCR; TCRdb has only the in-frame clones, and not every one. The sample lists 390,000 or so clones; around 90% were seen once. What was sequenced was PBMCs. The receptors derive from a man aged 35-49 years with head and neck cancer. Each CDR3 is given with its conserved first and last residue. The D gene is left open where the match is weak. Rows give clone size only sometimes, using once, few, many, or a class for an expanded clone.

J,D,size,V,DNA,CDR3
TRBJ2-7,NA,NA,TRBV5-1,TGCGCCAGCAGCCAGCAGCCAGGGAACGAGCAGTACTTC,CASSQQPGNEQYF
TRBJ1-1,TRBD1,few,TRBV6-5,TGTGCCAGCAGTTACCCCCCGGGGGATGAGGGGGCGCGGGCTTTCTTT,CASSYPPGDEGARAFF
TRBJ1-2,TRBD1,NA,TRBV7-3,TGTGCCAGCAGCCCCGGGACAGGTTATGGCTACACCTTC,CASSPGTGYGYTF
TRBJ2-1,TRBD2,NA,TRBV4-3,TGCGCCAGCAAAAGCGGGGGGGGTGAGCAGTTCTTC,CASKSGGGEQFF
TRBJ1-1,NA,NA,TRBV7-2,TGTGCCAGCAGCTTAGCGAGAGGGGCAGACACTGAAGCTTTCTTT,CASSLARGADTEAFF
TRBJ2-7,TRBD2,NA,TRBV5-1,TGCGCCAGCAGCGTGCTAGCGGGGGGCCTTCAGTACTTC,CASSVLAGGLQYF
TRBJ2-7,NA,NA,TRBV7-3,TGTGCCAGCAGCGAAAGTCCCGGGACGGTGACCTACGAGCAGTACTTC,CASSESPGTVTYEQYF
TRBJ2-7,NA,NA,TRBV3-1/TRBV3-2,TGTGCCAGCAGCCAAGGTCAGGGGCCATACGAGCAGTACTTC,CASSQGQGPYEQYF
TRBJ1-1,NA,NA,TRBV21-1,TGTGCCAGCAGCAAGGGTTATTCGAGGGCGACGAACACTGAAGCTTTCTTT,CASSKGYSRATNTEAFF
TRBJ2-5,NA,NA,TRBV5-6,TGTGCCAGCAGCTTGGGCGGTGGGGAGACCCAGTACTTC,CASSLGGGETQYF
TRBJ1-3,TRBD1,NA,TRBV6-6,TGTGCCAGCAGTTGGACAGGCGAAAGCTCTGGAAACACCATATATTTT,CASSWTGESSGNTIYF
TRBJ1-2,NA,NA,TRBV12-3/TRBV12-4,TGTGCCAGCAGCAACGAATGGGGCTACACCTTC,CASSNEWGYTF
TRBJ1-2,NA,NA,TRBV28,TGTGCCAGCAGTCTCAGGGGATTCGGCTACACCTTC,CASSLRGFGYTF
TRBJ2-1,TRBD1,NA,TRBV6-5,TGTACCAGCAGGAATACAGGGGGCTACAATGAGCAGTTCTTC,CTSRNTGGYNEQFF
TRBJ2-2,NA,NA,TRBV18,TGTGCCAGCTCACCCGGACGGACCGTCTCACCCACCGGGGAGCTGTTTTTT,CASSPGRTVSPTGELFF
TRBJ1-3,TRBD1,NA,TRBV27,TGTGCCAGCAGTGCCGACAGGGTAAACACCATATATTTT,CASSADRVNTIYF
TRBJ2-5,TRBD2,NA,TRBV5-5,TGTGCCAGCAGCTTGGGCGGGGGGCAAGAAGAGACCCAGTACTTC,CASSLGGGQEETQYF
TRBJ2-7,TRBD2,NA,TRBV5-1,TGCGCCAGCAGCCCTCGACTAGCGGGAGGTATTACCTACGAGCAGTACTTC,CASSPRLAGGITYEQYF
TRBJ1-5,NA,NA,TRBV12-5,TGTGCTAGTGGTTCTCCGCTCCCAGGGGATGGCCAGCCCCAGCATTTT,CASGSPLPGDGQPQHF
TRBJ1-1,TRBD1,NA,TRBV27,TGTGCCAGCAGCCAGACAGGGGGGCAATACCCCTCCGGGGACACTGAAGCTTTCTTT,CASSQTGGQYPSGDTEAFF
TRBJ1-4,NA,NA,TRBV7-2,TGTGCCAGCAGGCTTAGCGGAAATGAAAAACTGTTTTTT,CASRLSGNEKLFF
TRBJ2-1,TRBD2,NA,TRBV5-4,TGTGCCAGCAGCTCCCCCGGGAGGGCCTACAATGAGCAGTTCTTC,CASSSPGRAYNEQFF
TRBJ1-6,NA,NA,TRBV7-2,TGTGCCAGCAGCGAGAAGGGCAGCTCCTATAATTCACCCCTCCACTTT,CASSEKGSSYNSPLHF
TRBJ2-2,NA,NA,TRBV19,TGTGCCAGTAGTACGACAGGGAACACCGGGGAGCTGTTTTTT,CASSTTGNTGELFF
TRBJ2-3,NA,NA,TRBV24-1,TGTGCCACCAGGGCGGACACAGATACGCAGTATTTT,CATRADTDTQYF
TRBJ1-4,NA,NA,TRBV6-5,TGTGCCGCGGGACTCCGGGAAAAACTGTTTTTT,CAAGLREKLFF
TRBJ2-2,NA,NA,TRBV5-6,TGTGCCAGCAGCCAAAATAAAAAGAGACCCACCGGGGAGCTGTTTTTT,CASSQNKKRPTGELFF
TRBJ2-7,TRBD1,NA,TRBV27,TGTGCCAGCAGCCTAGGGGGTGGGACAGGCTACGAGCAGTACTTC,CASSLGGGTGYEQYF
TRBJ1-1,NA,NA,TRBV30,TGTGCCTGGAGTGTGTGGGCCCAGTCTCGGTTCTTT,CAWSVWAQSRFF
TRBJ2-2,TRBD1,once,TRBV7-3,TGTGCCAGCAGCTTACAGGGGGCGGGAACCGGGGAGCTGTTTTTT,CASSLQGAGTGELFF
TRBJ1-5,NA,NA,TRBV2,TGTGCCAGCAGTGACTCCAGGGGCCGCAATCAGCCCCAGCATTTT,CASSDSRGRNQPQHF
TRBJ2-7,TRBD1,NA,TRBV6-6,TGTGCCAGCAGCCGCGGGACAGGGAACGAGCAGTACTTC,CASSRGTGNEQYF
TRBJ2-5,NA,NA,TRBV5-4,TGTGCCAGCAGCTTGGCTGGCGGGGAAGAGACCCAGTACTTC,CASSLAGGEETQYF
TRBJ1-4,TRBD1,once,TRBV19,TGTGCCAGTAGTCTCCGACAGGGTTCGGCTAATGAAAAACTGTTTTTT,CASSLRQGSANEKLFF
TRBJ2-2,NA,NA,TRBV19,TGTGCCAGCACCTTGGGGGGTTACACCGGGGAGCTGTTTTTT,CASTLGGYTGELFF
TRBJ1-1,NA,NA,TRBV30,TGTGCCTGGAGTCCAGGACCTGCCGAAGCTTTCTTT,CAWSPGPAEAFF
TRBJ1-2,NA,NA,TRBV6-5,TGTGCCAGCAGTTACTCGGCAGAGTTCTATGGCTACACCTTC,CASSYSAEFYGYTF
TRBJ2-3,TRBD2,NA,TRBV5-1,TGCGCCAGCAGCCTCGGACTAGCGCGCACAGATACGCAGTATTTT,CASSLGLARTDTQYF
TRBJ2-2,NA,NA,TRBV12-3/TRBV12-4,TGTGCGACGACGGGGAACACCGGGGAGCTGTTTTTT,CATTGNTGELFF
TRBJ2-5,NA,NA,TRBV2,TGTGCCAGCTCGGCCGTGAGGGAGACCCAGTACTTC,CASSAVRETQYF
TRBJ2-7,NA,NA,TRBV18,TGTGCCAGCTCAACAGGACGGGGAAGCTACGAGCAGTACTTC,CASSTGRGSYEQYF
TRBJ2-1,NA,NA,TRBV7-9,TGTGTCGGAGGAAGCTCCTACAATGAGCAGTTCTTC,CVGGSSYNEQFF
TRBJ1-1,NA,NA,TRBV6-5,TGTGCCAGCAGTTACTCGGAGGGGGGAAACACTGAAGCTTTCTTT,CASSYSEGGNTEAFF
TRBJ1-2,NA,NA,TRBV2,TGTGCCAGCAGCCAATTGCGACAGGACGCAAAGGACTATGGCTACACCTTC,CASSQLRQDAKDYGYTF
TRBJ2-5,NA,NA,TRBV12-5,TGTGCTAGTGGTTTGGGGGCTGCGGATGGGGAGACCCAGTACTTC,CASGLGAADGETQYF
TRBJ1-6,TRBD1,NA,TRBV20-1,TGCAGTGCTAGTGGGGGACAGTATAATTCACCCCTCCACTTT,CSASGGQYNSPLHF
TRBJ1-5,NA,NA,TRBV23-1,TGCGCCAGCAGTCAATATCGCGTTGTTTGGGATCAGCCCCAGCATTTT,CASSQYRVVWDQPQHF
TRBJ1-2,NA,NA,TRBV23-1,TGCGCCAGCAGTCAATCGTTCTATGGCTACACCTTC,CASSQSFYGYTF
TRBJ1-4,NA,NA,TRBV5-1,TGCGCCAGCAGCTTGTTTGCAACTAATGAAAAACTGTTTTTT,CASSLFATNEKLFF
TRBJ1-1,NA,NA,TRBV28,TGTGCCAGCAGTTTCCAAACGCTCACTGAAGCTTTCTTT,CASSFQTLTEAFF
TRBJ2-7,NA,once,TRBV19,TGTGCCAGTAGTATAGATGTGGAGGACTACGAGCAGTACTTC,CASSIDVEDYEQYF
TRBJ1-3,NA,NA,TRBV6-5,NA,CASSSSSTIYF
TRBJ2-1,NA,NA,TRBV20-1,TGCAGTGCAAATTACAATGAGCAGTTCTTC,CSANYNEQFF
TRBJ1-1,TRBD1,NA,TRBV5-8,TGTGCCAGCAGCCTAGGACAGGGTAGGAGGAACACTGAAGCTTTCTTT,CASSLGQGRRNTEAFF